Reported below is one TCR beta chain. The antigen remains unidentified. It was with unique molecular identifiers that the TCRbeta library was prepared. TCRdb called the PCR reads again in MiXCR, with one record for every CDR3 protein. The data show 250,000 or so distinct CDR3 sequences, with under 30% seen just once and more than 4.5% held by the top ten. This record belongs to a study of T-cell reconstitution after alpha-beta-depleted transplantation in children. Overall study findings and caveats: At day 60, the high TCRbeta diversity found in some patients originated from recipient T cells and thymic progenitors that had survived. Newly produced T cells mostly accounted for T-cell counts and diversity one year post-transplant. Several hundred expanded graft clones reportedly were the source of alpha-beta T cells about two months after transplant.

The CDR3 length is 13 residues. CDR1 and CDR2 (germline): MGHDK, SYGVNS. V dropped 4 bases and J dropped 8 bases, with 11 bases sitting between them. Sequencing was performed on PBMCs, mostly from graft donor cells, taken 360 days after TCRalphabeta/CD19-depleted stem cell transplant. This sequence joins TRBV25-1 and TRBJ2-2; no firm D call. The sequence was obtained from a female patient younger than 10 who had a stem cell transplant for congenital amegakaryocytic thrombocytopenia, so the T cells may come from the graft donor. In DNA form, the CDR3 reads TGTGCCAGCAGTGCCACGGGTCTGGGGGAGCTGTTTTTT. Encoded protein: CASSATGLGELFF.